This T cell receptor (beta chain) was recorded in a study of PD-L1 blockade in urothelial cancer. Study summary: The patients first took atezolizumab in the mid-2010s, receiving 1,200 mg intravenously every 3 weeks.

Deletions cut 4 bases from V and 6 bases from J, with 11 bases between. CDR3 length equals 13 residues. Germline CDR1 is SGHDT and CDR2 is YYEEEE. The sample's time point: pretreatment peripheral blood. Clones were read by immunoSEQ multiplex PCR, and TCRdb kept only the in-frame ones, dropping some. The table has about 50,000 clones, about three quarters seen once. This clone was seen many times. The sample carries other DNA sequences with the same CDR3. Sample: PBMCs, taken around atezolizumab (anti-PD-L1) treatment. This clonotype was obtained from a man between 65 and 85 years old with urothelial cancer. The chain carries TRBV5-6 and TRBJ1-5, with D tentatively TRBD1 (5 bases). The CDR3 is CASSQTGVQPQHF. Here the CDR3 DNA reads TGTGCCAGCAGCCAGACGGGGGTTCAGCCCCAGCATTTT.